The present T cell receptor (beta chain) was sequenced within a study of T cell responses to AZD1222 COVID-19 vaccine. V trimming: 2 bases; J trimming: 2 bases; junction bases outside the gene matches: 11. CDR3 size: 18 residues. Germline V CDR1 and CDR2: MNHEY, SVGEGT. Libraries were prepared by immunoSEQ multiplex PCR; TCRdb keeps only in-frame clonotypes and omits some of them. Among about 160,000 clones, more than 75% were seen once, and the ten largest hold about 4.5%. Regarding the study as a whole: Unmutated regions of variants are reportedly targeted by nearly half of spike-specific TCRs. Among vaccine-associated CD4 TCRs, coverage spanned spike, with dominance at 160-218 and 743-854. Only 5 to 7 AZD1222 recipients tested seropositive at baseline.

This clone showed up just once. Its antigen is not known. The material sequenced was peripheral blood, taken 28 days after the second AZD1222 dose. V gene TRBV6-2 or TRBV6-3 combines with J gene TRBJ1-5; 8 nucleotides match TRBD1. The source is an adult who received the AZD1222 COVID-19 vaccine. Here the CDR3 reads CASSYPGTGWGGNQPQHF. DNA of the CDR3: TGTGCCAGCAGTTACCCCGGGACAGGTTGGGGCGGCAATCAGCCCCAGCATTTT.